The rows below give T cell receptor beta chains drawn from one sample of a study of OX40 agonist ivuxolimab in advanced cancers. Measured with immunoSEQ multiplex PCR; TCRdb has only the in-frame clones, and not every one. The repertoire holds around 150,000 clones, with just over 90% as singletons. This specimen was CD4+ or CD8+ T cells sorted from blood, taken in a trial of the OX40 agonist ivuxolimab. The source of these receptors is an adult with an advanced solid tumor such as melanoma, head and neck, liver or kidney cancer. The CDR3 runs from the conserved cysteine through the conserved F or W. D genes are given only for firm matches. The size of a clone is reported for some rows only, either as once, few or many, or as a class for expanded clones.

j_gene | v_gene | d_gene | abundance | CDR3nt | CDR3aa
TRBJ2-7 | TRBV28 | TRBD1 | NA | TGTGCCAGCAGACCGGGACAGGGGCGAAGGGAGCAGTACTTC | CASRPGQGRREQYF
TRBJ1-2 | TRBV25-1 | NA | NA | TGTGCCAGCAGGCAGGACTATGGCTACACCTTC | CASRQDYGYTF
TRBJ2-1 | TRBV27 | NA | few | TGTGCCAGCAGTTTAAACTACAATGAGCAGTTCTTC | CASSLNYNEQFF
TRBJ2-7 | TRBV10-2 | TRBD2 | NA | TGCGCCAGCAGTGTCGGGACTAACTACGAGCAGTACTTC | CASSVGTNYEQYF
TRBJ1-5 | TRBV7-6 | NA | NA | TGTGCCAGTGGCAATCAGCCCCAGCATTTT | CASGNQPQHF
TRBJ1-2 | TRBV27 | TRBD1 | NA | TGTGCCAGCAGTCTAGTCGGGACAGTTCCTAACTATGGCTACACCTTC | CASSLVGTVPNYGYTF
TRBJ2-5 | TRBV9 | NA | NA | TGTGCCAGCAGCAAGGACTCTGGGTTCCAAGAGACCCAGTACTTC | CASSKDSGFQETQYF
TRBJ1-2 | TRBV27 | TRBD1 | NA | TGTGCCAGCAGTTTGCGTATGGGACAGGGGGGTTATGGCTACACCTTC | CASSLRMGQGGYGYTF
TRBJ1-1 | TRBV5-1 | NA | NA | TGCGCCAGCAGCTTGGCGGGGAGAAGCACTGAAGCTTTCTTT | CASSLAGRSTEAFF
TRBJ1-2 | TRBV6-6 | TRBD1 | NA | TGTGCCAGCAGTTATTTGACAGGGGGCTCTGGCTACACCTTC | CASSYLTGGSGYTF
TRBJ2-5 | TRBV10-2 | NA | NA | TGCGCCAGCAGCGGAAAAGAGACCCAGTACTTC | CASSGKETQYF
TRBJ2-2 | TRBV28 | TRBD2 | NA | TGTGCCAGCAGCCTGAGCGGGAGTCAAAACGGGGAGCTGTTTTTT | CASSLSGSQNGELFF
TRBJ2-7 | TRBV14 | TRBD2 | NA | TGTGCCAGCAGCCTCCGGACTAGCGCAGGCGAGCAATACTTC | CASSLRTSAGEQYF
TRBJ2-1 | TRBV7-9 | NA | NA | TGTGCCAGCAGCTTTAGACGGGAGCGTCTTGACAATGAGCAGTTCTTC | CASSFRRERLDNEQFF
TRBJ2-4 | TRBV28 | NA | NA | TGTGCCAGCAGTTCGAGGCCCGCTGGGGCCAAAAACATTCAGTACTTC | CASSSRPAGAKNIQYF
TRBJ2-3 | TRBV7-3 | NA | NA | TGTGCCAGCAGCCCCGCGAGCACAGATACGCAGTATTTT | CASSPASTDTQYF
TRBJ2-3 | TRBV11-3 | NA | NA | TGTGCCAGCAGCTTATGGGCGGAGGGCACAGATACGCAGTATTTT | CASSLWAEGTDTQYF
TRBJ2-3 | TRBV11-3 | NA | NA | TGTGCCAGCAGCTCCCCACAGGGTGGCATCGATACGCAGTATTTT | CASSSPQGGIDTQYF
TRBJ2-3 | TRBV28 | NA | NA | TGTGCCAGTCGGGACTCCTATCCCCAGGATACGCAGTATTTT | CASRDSYPQDTQYF
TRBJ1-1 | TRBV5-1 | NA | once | TGCGCCAGCAGCTTGGCCAGTAGTAACACTGAAGCTTTCTTT | CASSLASSNTEAFF
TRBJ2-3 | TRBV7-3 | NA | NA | TGTGCCAGCAGCTTAAATGGGAGAGCAGATACGCAGTATTTT | CASSLNGRADTQYF
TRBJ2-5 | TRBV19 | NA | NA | TGTGCCAGTACCATGGCGGGGGCGGAGACCCAGTACTTC | CASTMAGAETQYF
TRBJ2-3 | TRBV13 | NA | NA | TGTGCCAGCAGCTTTAGCACAGATACGCAGTATTTT | CASSFSTDTQYF
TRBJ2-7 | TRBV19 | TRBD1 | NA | TGTGCCAGTAGTAACACAGGGGGAAGCTACGAGCAGTACTTC | CASSNTGGSYEQYF
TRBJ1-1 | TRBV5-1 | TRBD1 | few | TGCGCCAGCAGACCATCAGGGGGCGAAGCTTTCTTT | CASRPSGGEAFF
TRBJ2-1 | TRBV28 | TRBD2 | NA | TGTGCCAGCAGTAGGACTAGCGGAAGGAATGAGCAGTTCTTC | CASSRTSGRNEQFF
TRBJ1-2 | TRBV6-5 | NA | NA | TGTGCCAGCAGTTACTCCATTTCGGTGAGGACATATGGCTACACCTTC | CASSYSISVRTYGYTF
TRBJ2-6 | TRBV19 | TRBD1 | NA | TGTGCCAGTAGGGGACAGGGGGCGGCCAACGTCCTGACTTTC | CASRGQGAANVLTF
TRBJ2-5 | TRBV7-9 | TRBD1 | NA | TGTGCCAGCAGCTTCGACAGGGGCTCGGAGACCCAGTACTTC | CASSFDRGSETQYF
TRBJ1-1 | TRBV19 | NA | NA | TGTGCCAGTACCGGATTAGGAACGGGGGCTGAAGCTTTCTTT | CASTGLGTGAEAFF
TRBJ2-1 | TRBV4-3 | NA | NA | TGCGCCAGCAGCCAAGAGAACCTCTATGAGCAGTTCTTC | CASSQENLYEQFF
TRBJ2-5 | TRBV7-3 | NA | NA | TGTGCCAGCAGCTTTACCCCGCTCGGGAGTGGTCAAGAGACCCAGTACTTC | CASSFTPLGSGQETQYF
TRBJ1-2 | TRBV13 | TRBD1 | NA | TGTGCCAGCAGCATCCGGGACAGGGGACCGGAAGGCTACACCTTC | CASSIRDRGPEGYTF
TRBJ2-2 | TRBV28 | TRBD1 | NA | TGTGCCAGCGGGAAAGGGGGCTCCGTGAACACCGGGGAGCTGTTTTTT | CASGKGGSVNTGELFF
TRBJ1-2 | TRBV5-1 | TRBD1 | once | TGCGCCAGCAGCGACGAGCCAGGGGGCTATGGCTACACCTTC | CASSDEPGGYGYTF
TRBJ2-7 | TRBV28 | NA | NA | TGTGCCAGCAGTTTGCCTTCCCTGTCGCACGAGCAGTACTTC | CASSLPSLSHEQYF
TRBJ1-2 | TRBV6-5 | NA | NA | TGTGCCAGCAAGCTTGGGGTCCACAACTATGGCTACACCTTC | CASKLGVHNYGYTF
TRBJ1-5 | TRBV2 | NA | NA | TGTGCCAGCAGCCGGGACACAGAAGATCAGCCCCAGCATTTT | CASSRDTEDQPQHF
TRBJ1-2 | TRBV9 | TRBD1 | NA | TGTGCCAGCAGCGTAGAGACAGGGCCGTACTATGGCTACACCTTC | CASSVETGPYYGYTF
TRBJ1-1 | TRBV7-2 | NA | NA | TGTGCCAGCAGCCCGTCAATTGTGGGGCGGGGGAACACTGAAGCTTTCTTT | CASSPSIVGRGNTEAFF
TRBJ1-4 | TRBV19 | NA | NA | TGTGCCAGTAGTCAGGGGAATGAAAAACTGTTTTTT | CASSQGNEKLFF
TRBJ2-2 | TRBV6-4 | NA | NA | TGTGCCAGCAGCGGCCAGGCCTTCACCGGGGAGCTGTTTTTT | CASSGQAFTGELFF
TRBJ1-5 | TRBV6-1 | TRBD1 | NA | TGTGCCAGCAGTGAAGCCAGGGGGAATCAGCCCCAGCATTTT | CASSEARGNQPQHF
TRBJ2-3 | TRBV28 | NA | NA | TGTGCCAGCAGTTTAACCGGCTCAGGGGGAGCGGGAGTAGGAACAGATACGCAGTATTTT | CASSLTGSGGAGVGTDTQYF
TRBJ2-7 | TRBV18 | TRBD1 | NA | TGTGCCAGCTCACCAGAGTGGGACAGGGGGGCCTACGAGCAGTACTTC | CASSPEWDRGAYEQYF
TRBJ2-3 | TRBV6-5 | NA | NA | TGTGCCAGCAGTTACGGGGGGACAGATACGCAGTATTTT | CASSYGGTDTQYF
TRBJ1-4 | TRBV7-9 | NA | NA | TGTGCCAGCAGCCCCACGGGCGGGGGTAGTACTAATGAAAAACTGTTTTTT | CASSPTGGGSTNEKLFF
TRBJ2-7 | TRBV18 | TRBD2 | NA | TGTGCCAGCTCACCAGGACTAGCGCCCTCCTACGAGCAGTACTTC | CASSPGLAPSYEQYF
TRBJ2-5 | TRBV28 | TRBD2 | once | TGTGCCAGCAGTTCCCCTCAGTGGGGCGGGGGAGAGACCCAGTACTTC | CASSSPQWGGGETQYF
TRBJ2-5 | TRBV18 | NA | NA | TGTGCCAGCTCCCTCGGGCAGCAAGAGACCCAGTACTTC | CASSLGQQETQYF
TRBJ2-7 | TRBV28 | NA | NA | TGTGCCAGCAGTTTGGGACATCGGGACGGGAGGTACGAGCAGTACTTC | CASSLGHRDGRYEQYF
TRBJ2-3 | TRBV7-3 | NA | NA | TGTGCCAGCAGCTTAACGCACCTACTGGGAGATACGCAGTATTTT | CASSLTHLLGDTQYF
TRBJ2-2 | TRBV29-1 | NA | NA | TGCAGCGCCGTAGCAGAAGCGGTGAACACCGGGGAGCTGTTTTTT | CSAVAEAVNTGELFF
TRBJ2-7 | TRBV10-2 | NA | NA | TGCGCCAGCAGGGAGGGCCCCTCCTACGAGCAGTACTTC | CASREGPSYEQYF
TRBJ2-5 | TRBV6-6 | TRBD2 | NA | TGTGCCAGCAGTTACGCTAGCGGCCAAGAGACCCAGTACTTC | CASSYASGQETQYF
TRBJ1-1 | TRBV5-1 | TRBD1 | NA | TGCGCCAGCAGCCGAGGACAGGGTGTCATGAACACTGAAGCTTTCTTT | CASSRGQGVMNTEAFF
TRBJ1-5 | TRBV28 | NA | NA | TGTGCCAGCAGCAGGGCCCTGGACAATCAGCCCCAGCATTTT | CASSRALDNQPQHF
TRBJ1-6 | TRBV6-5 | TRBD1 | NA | TGTGCCAGCAGTTACCACGGGACAGGGGAGTCACCCCTCCACTTT | CASSYHGTGESPLHF
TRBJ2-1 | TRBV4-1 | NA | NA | TGCGCCAGCAGCTCCCCCGGAAGGGACAATGAGCAGTTCTTC | CASSSPGRDNEQFF